This TCR beta chain was found in a study of blood T cell repertoires in COVID-19. Across the whole study: Samples representing acute and convalescent COVID-19 were sourced from the United States, Italy and Spain. The analysed material was cDNA or gDNA that came from T cells, B-cell-depleted T cells, or PBMCs.

Looked up from germline, CDR1 is MNHEY and CDR2 is SVGAGI. Between the trimmed V and J ends, which lost 4 bases and 6 bases, there was a span of 10 bases. The CDR3 runs to 12 residues. Per the authors' pipeline: Reference gene primer amplification gave nucleated cell count estimates. Measured with immunoSEQ multiplex PCR; TCRdb has only the in-frame clones, and not every one. Clonal size and the V and J genes are those of that table, whereas D and trimming came from the DNA. Among 200,000 to 300,000 clones listed, 84% were seen once. This chain links TRBV6-5 with TRBJ2-7, with no clear D. The receptor comes from a man in his fifties or sixties with acute or convalescent COVID-19. Sample: peripheral blood. CDR3: CASSSGVFEQYF. As DNA, the CDR3 is TGTGCCAGCAGTTCCGGAGTCTTCGAGCAGTACTTC.